The present entry profiles one TCR beta chain with its context. Its antigen is not known. After constant-region reverse-primer amplification, full-length variable regions underwent semi-nested PCR with Nested Universal Primer A. Using its own MiXCR run on the 5' RACE reads, TCRdb lists one record per CDR3 protein. The sample carries approximately 11,000 distinct CDR3 sequences, about 51% recorded once. V shed 5 bases and J shed 0 bases, with 11 bases lying between them. The germline gives CDR1 DFQATT, CDR2 SNEGSKA (reference sequence). This CDR3 comprises 14 residues. Naive CD4+ cells had CD25+ Tregs removed. Study findings and constraints: In terms of TCR gene usage, tumor memory CD4+ T cells clustered together with blood and lymph node memory CD4+ cells, as well as with lymph node naive CD4+ cells. Whole repertoires were not studied in the larger cohort, only one V-J beta rearrangement.

The sequence derives from a female donor with breast cancer. This rearrangement joins TRBV20-1 to TRBJ2-1; tentative D call: TRBD2 (5 bases). What was sequenced was tumor-infiltrating naive CD4+ T cells sorted from the breast tumor. Subset described: naive CD4+ T cells, CD4+CD45RA+CD25-. CDR3 nucleotides: TGCAGTGCTGAGAGGGTGAGCTCCTACAATGAGCAGTTCTTC. Protein sequence: CSAERVSSYNEQFF.